This T cell receptor beta chain stems from a study of blood T cell repertoires in COVID-19. Study details: Both acute and convalescent COVID-19 samples were obtained from the United States, Italy and Spain. Nucleic acid was either cDNA or gDNA, and it came from T cells, B-cell-depleted T cells, or PBMCs.

In the source study's methods: Amplification with reference gene primers provided the estimates of nucleated cell counts. Profiled with immunoSEQ multiplex PCR; TCRdb holds only in-frame clones, not every one. V and J calls and clone size are given by that table; D and trimming were obtained from the DNA. Counted here are under 150,000 clones, around four fifths occurring once; the ten biggest clones make up about 3%. Germline assignment: CDR1 MNHEY and CDR2 SVGEGT. V lost 4 bases and J lost 7; bases outside the gene matches: 9. The CDR3 runs 15 residues. The chain employs TRBV6-2 or TRBV6-3 and TRBJ1-4; 7 positions match TRBD1. Sequenced sample: peripheral blood. The TCR sequence derives from a woman aged 40 to 55 with active or convalescent COVID-19. CDR3 sequence (DNA): TGTGCCAGCAGTTGGGGACAGACCTACGCTGAAAAACTGTTTTTT. The encoded protein is CASSWGQTYAEKLFF.